The sequence of this T cell receptor beta chain was determined in a study of early T cells in non-severe SARS-CoV-2 infection. Using its own MiXCR run on the 5' RACE reads, TCRdb lists one record per CDR3 protein. There are tens of thousands of distinct CDR3 sequences in the sample; roughly a sixth occur only once, and 9% to 15% lies in the top ten. This clonotype was recorded a few times. The CDR3 runs 17 residues. Trimming took 2 bases from V and 4 from J; bases not matched to a gene: 4. The V call is TRBV23-1, the J call TRBJ2-1, with 14 positions matching TRBD2. TRBV23-1 is treated as an ORF (open reading frame) with a function not yet certain. Sequences were obtained from whole blood. This clonotype was obtained from an adult who was a healthcare worker with PCR-confirmed SARS-CoV-2 infection or an uninfected control (not recorded which). CDR3 residues: CASSQGTSGSLYNEQFF. CDR3 bases: TGCGCCAGCAGTCAAGGGACTAGCGGGAGTCTATACAATGAGCAGTTCTTC.